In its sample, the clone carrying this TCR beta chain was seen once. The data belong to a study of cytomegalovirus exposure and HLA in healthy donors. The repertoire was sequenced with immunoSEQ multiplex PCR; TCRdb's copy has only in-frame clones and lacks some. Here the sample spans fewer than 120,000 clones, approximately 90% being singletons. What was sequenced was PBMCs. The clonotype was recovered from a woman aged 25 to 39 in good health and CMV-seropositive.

This CDR3 reads CASKNLKGLAATGELFF. CDR3 DNA: TGTGCCAGTAAAAACCTCAAGGGACTAGCAGCGACCGGGGAGCTGTTTTTT. The chain is built from TRBV19 and TRBJ2-2, with 9 positions matching TRBD2. The CDR3 contains 17 residues. Unmatched junction bases numbered 14, after V lost 7 bases and J lost 5 bases. Germline V gene sequence: CDR1 LNHDA, CDR2 SQIVND (reference sequence). Together with reference TRBV19 and TRBJ2-2, the CDR3 gives the full variable domain: DGGITQSPKYLFRKEGQNVTLSCEQNLNHDAMYWYRQDPGQGLRLIYYSQIVNDFQKGDIAEGYSVSREKKESFPLTVTSAQKNPTAFYLCASKNLKGLAATGELFFGEGSRLTVL.